Listed below are T cell receptor beta chains from one sample, sequenced in a study of OX40 agonist ivuxolimab in advanced cancers. Sequencing was performed with immunoSEQ multiplex PCR; in TCRdb, only in-frame clones are kept and a portion is missing. The top ten hold about 6.3% of the sample, which has approximately 70,000 clones, around 85% seen once. This sample comprised CD4+ or CD8+ T cells sorted from blood, obtained in a trial of the OX40 agonist ivuxolimab. Source of these receptors: an adult with an advanced solid tumor such as melanoma, head and neck, liver or kidney cancer. Each CDR3 is given with its conserved first and last residue. The D gene is left open where the match is weak. The size field is filled for only some rows; it gives once, few, many or a size class.

clone size: NA; D gene: NA; V gene: TRBV7-2; J gene: TRBJ1-3; CDR3 protein: CASSLDASSGNTIYF; CDR3 DNA: TGTGCCAGCAGCTTAGACGCTAGCTCTGGAAACACCATATATTTT
clone size: NA; D gene: NA; V gene: TRBV7-2; J gene: TRBJ1-2; CDR3 protein: CASSLRGSKGNGYTF; CDR3 DNA: TGTGCCAGCAGCTTAAGAGGCAGTAAAGGGAATGGCTACACCTTC
clone size: NA; D gene: NA; V gene: TRBV11-3; J gene: TRBJ2-7; CDR3 protein: CASSSTGHRRDEQYF; CDR3 DNA: TGTGCCAGCAGCTCTACGGGACACCGAAGAGACGAGCAGTACTTC
clone size: once; D gene: NA; V gene: TRBV11-3; J gene: TRBJ2-1; CDR3 protein: CASSLGGTDFFNEQFF; CDR3 DNA: TGTGCCAGCAGCTTAGGGGGGACGGATTTTTTCAATGAGCAGTTCTTC
clone size: NA; D gene: NA; V gene: TRBV7-2; J gene: TRBJ2-2; CDR3 protein: CASSFWGPGELFF; CDR3 DNA: TGTGCCAGCAGCTTTTGGGGGCCCGGGGAGCTGTTTTTT
clone size: NA; D gene: TRBD1; V gene: TRBV6-1; J gene: TRBJ2-1; CDR3 protein: CASKLEGQGANEQFF; CDR3 DNA: TGTGCCAGCAAGCTCGAGGGACAGGGGGCGAATGAGCAGTTCTTC
clone size: NA; D gene: NA; V gene: TRBV7-2; J gene: TRBJ2-5; CDR3 protein: CASSPQRAARETQYF; CDR3 DNA: TGTGCCAGCAGCCCTCAGCGGGCGGCTCGGGAGACCCAGTACTTC
clone size: NA; D gene: NA; V gene: TRBV5-8; J gene: TRBJ1-6; CDR3 protein: CASSSPGFNSPLHF; CDR3 DNA: TGTGCCAGCAGCTCCCCGGGGTTTAATTCACCCCTCCACTTT
clone size: NA; D gene: NA; V gene: TRBV5-1; J gene: TRBJ1-4; CDR3 protein: CASSLVTDSNEKLFF; CDR3 DNA: TGCGCCAGCAGCTTGGTTACGGACAGTAATGAAAAACTGTTTTTT
clone size: NA; D gene: TRBD1; V gene: TRBV28; J gene: TRBJ1-1; CDR3 protein: CASGRQGAGTEAFF; CDR3 DNA: TGTGCCAGCGGGCGACAGGGGGCTGGTACTGAAGCTTTCTTT
clone size: NA; D gene: TRBD1; V gene: TRBV11-3; J gene: TRBJ2-5; CDR3 protein: CASSLDSGGPLETQYF; CDR3 DNA: TGTGCCAGCAGCTTAGATTCAGGGGGACCTTTAGAGACCCAGTACTTC
clone size: NA; D gene: NA; V gene: TRBV5-1; J gene: TRBJ1-3; CDR3 protein: CASSLDLSGNTIYF; CDR3 DNA: TGCGCCAGCAGCCTGGACCTCTCTGGAAACACCATATATTTT
clone size: NA; D gene: NA; V gene: TRBV21-1; J gene: TRBJ2-4; CDR3 protein: CASSATKGRAGGNIQYF; CDR3 DNA: TGTGCCAGCAGCGCGACAAAGGGGAGGGCCGGAGGAAACATTCAGTACTTC
clone size: once; D gene: TRBD2; V gene: TRBV5-4; J gene: TRBJ2-5; CDR3 protein: CASSFPGGPVETQYF; CDR3 DNA: TGTGCCAGCAGCTTTCCGGGAGGGCCCGTAGAGACCCAGTACTTC
clone size: NA; D gene: NA; V gene: TRBV10-3; J gene: TRBJ1-4; CDR3 protein: CAISDVATNEKLFF; CDR3 DNA: TGTGCCATCAGTGACGTTGCAACTAATGAAAAACTGTTTTTT
clone size: NA; D gene: NA; V gene: TRBV7-6; J gene: TRBJ2-3; CDR3 protein: CASSARLRALDTQYF; CDR3 DNA: TGTGCCAGCAGCGCACGACTGAGGGCGTTGGATACGCAGTATTTT
clone size: NA; D gene: NA; V gene: TRBV28; J gene: TRBJ1-5; CDR3 protein: CASSPLVYQPQHF; CDR3 DNA: TGTGCCAGCAGTCCCCTAGTTTATCAGCCCCAGCATTTT
clone size: NA; D gene: NA; V gene: TRBV20-1; J gene: TRBJ1-1; CDR3 protein: CSTRKEGSAFF; CDR3 DNA: TGCAGTACTAGGAAGGAGGGTAGCGCTTTCTTT
clone size: few; D gene: NA; V gene: TRBV5-1; J gene: TRBJ2-7; CDR3 protein: CASSLARGDLKGGYEQYF; CDR3 DNA: TGCGCCAGCAGCTTGGCACGCGGTGACCTAAAGGGAGGCTACGAGCAGTACTTC